The TCR beta chain under discussion was sequenced for a study of blood T cell repertoires in COVID-19. Across the whole study: The origin of the acute and convalescent COVID-19 samples was the United States, Italy and Spain. T cells, B-cell-depleted T cells, or PBMCs provided the cDNA or gDNA that served as material.

The data were produced by immunoSEQ multiplex PCR, yet TCRdb's version contains in-frame clones alone and is incomplete. The sample shows 56,000 or so clones, about 90% of them seen only once. This clone occurred once. Per the germline V gene, CDR1 is MNHEY and CDR2 is SVGEGT. V was pared by 2 bases and J by 1 base, with 14 bases between. The CDR3 is 16 residues long. The sequenced material came from peripheral blood. The chain joins TRBV6-2 or TRBV6-3 to TRBJ1-1; D not resolved. This sequence was found in a woman aged 80 or over with active COVID-19. The CDR3 nucleotides are TGTGCCAGCAGTTACCGCTTGATAAGAGAGAACACTGAAGCTTTCTTT. Translating it yields CASSYRLIRENTEAFF.